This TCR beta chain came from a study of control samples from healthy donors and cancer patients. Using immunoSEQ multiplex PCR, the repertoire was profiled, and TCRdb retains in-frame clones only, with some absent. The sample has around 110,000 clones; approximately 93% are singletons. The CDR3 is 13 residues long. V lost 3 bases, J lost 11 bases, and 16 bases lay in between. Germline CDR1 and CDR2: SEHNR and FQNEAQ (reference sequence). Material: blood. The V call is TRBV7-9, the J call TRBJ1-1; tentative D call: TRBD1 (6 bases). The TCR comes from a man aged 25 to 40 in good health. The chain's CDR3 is CASSLGGEGRAFF. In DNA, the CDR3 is TGTGCCAGCAGCTTGGGGGGCGAGGGTAGGGCTTTCTTT.